This entry features one T cell receptor beta chain sequence. Its antigen remains unidentified. 60 Vbeta and 13 Jbeta primers were used in PCR. Original handling: It was a later analysis that counted 79 million or so unique TCR beta chains, of which some 12 million were shared. This table comes from immunoSEQ multiplex PCR, and its TCRdb copy is limited to in-frame clones, with some not included. The V and J calls and the clone size are those of that table, but D and trimming were determined from the DNA. Counted here are 100,000 to 150,000 clones, over 60% occurring once; the ten biggest clones make up 9.5% to 15%. These data belong to a study of cytomegalovirus exposure and HLA in healthy donors. Study outcomes and limitations: The authors later found TCR association rates varying by HLA locus, with DRB1 most and HLA-C fewest. Generally TCR sequences proved uncommon, though certain public TCRs appeared in numerous donors.

Sample: PBMCs. This TCR came from a middle-aged woman in good health and CMV-seropositive.

The CDR3 DNA follows: TGTGCCAGCATACTCGATGAGGAAACCGGGGAGCTGTTTTTT. This sequence encodes CASILDEETGELFF. The chain recombines TRBV7-6 with TRBJ2-2; D uncertain. V was pared by 7 bases and J by 5 bases, with 14 bases between. The CDR3 runs to 14 residues. Germline V gene sequence: CDR1 SGHVS, CDR2 FNYEAQ.